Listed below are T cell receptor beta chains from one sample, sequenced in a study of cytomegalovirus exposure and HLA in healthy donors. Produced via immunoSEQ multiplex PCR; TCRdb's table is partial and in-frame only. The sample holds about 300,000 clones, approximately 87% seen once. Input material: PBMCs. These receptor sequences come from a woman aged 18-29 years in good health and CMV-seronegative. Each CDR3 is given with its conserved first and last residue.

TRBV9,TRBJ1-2,CASSARNYGYTF
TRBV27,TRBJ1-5,CASSPRTSRPNQPQHF
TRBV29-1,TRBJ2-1,CSVPLAAEQFF
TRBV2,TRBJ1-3,CASREGLGNTIYF
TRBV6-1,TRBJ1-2,CASSGHGGNYGYTF
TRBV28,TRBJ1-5,CASSYTGTGVVSNQPQHF
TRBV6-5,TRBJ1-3,CASSRGGSGNTIYF
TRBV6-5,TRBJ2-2,CASKQGLNTGELFF
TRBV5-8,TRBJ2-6,CASSFRLPFSGANVLTF
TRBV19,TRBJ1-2,CASSISSYGYTF
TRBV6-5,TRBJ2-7,CASSLDRGSSYEQYF
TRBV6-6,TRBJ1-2,CASSLDSLGGYTF
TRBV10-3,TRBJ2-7,CAIKPFSSYEQYF
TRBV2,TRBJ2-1,CASTLAAYNEQFF
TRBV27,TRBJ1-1,CASSFGQGLYTEAFF
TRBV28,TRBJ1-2,CASSPLDRADGYTF
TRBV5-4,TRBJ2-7,CASSLTSSYEQYF
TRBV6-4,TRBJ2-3,CASSDSPSDTQYF
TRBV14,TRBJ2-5,CASSQGIADQETQYF
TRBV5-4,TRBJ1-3,CASSLGQARNTIYF
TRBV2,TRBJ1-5,CASSVDRVNQPQHF
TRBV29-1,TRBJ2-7,CSVLRTGGSYEQYF
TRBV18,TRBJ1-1,CASSPGPTNTEAFF
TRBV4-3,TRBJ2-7,CASSPSGSTYEQYF
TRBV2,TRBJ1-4,CASRRTGANEKLFF
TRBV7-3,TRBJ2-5,CASSLHGLDGETQYF
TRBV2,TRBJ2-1,CASSDGSSYNEQFF
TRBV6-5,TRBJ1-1,CASKAMQGAGTEAFF
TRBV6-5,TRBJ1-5,CASRKGDRQPQHF
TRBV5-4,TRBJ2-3,CASSPGLAATDTQYF
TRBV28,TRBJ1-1,CASSLSGVRTEAFF
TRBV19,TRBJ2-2,CASSKTLAGASGELFF
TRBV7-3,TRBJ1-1,CASSYPGNTEAFF
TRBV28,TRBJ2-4,CASRSSGLAKNIQYF
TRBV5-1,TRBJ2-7,CASRGTGRLYEQYF
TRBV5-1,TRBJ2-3,CASSLARGAGGNTDTQYF
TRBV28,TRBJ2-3,CASPESGTGGFDTQYF
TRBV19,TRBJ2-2,CAKETSGTGGVDTGELFF
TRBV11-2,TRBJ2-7,CASSQDRAVEQYF
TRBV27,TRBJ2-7,CASSRPGYEQYF
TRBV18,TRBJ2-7,CASSPVAASSYEQYF
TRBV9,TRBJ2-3,CASSVVPANRGNTDTQYF
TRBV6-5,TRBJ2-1,CASSRYLSSYNEQFF
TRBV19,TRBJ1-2,CASSIPRDGYGYTF
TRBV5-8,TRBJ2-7,CASSFPGQGGHEQYF
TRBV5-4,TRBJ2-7,CASSATGPTYEQYF
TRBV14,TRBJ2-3,CASSEDISGGSTDTQYF
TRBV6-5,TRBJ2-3,CASSYRTSGSTDTQYF
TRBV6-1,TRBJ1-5,CASSEGGGVVNQPQHF
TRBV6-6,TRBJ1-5,CASSTGQYNQPQHF
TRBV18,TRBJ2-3,CASSPGASTDTQYF
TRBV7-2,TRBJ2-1,CASSLARSRLANEQFF
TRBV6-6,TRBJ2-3,CASGLTGGTDTQYF
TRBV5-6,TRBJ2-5,CASSLVGTTEETQYF
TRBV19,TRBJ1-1,CASSIQTRGNTEAFF
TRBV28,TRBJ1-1,CASSLAAGMNTEAFF